This T cell receptor beta chain is from a study of T cells in severe cutaneous drug reactions. Study-level background: A European registry, Taiwan and Thailand supplied patients during about 2010 to 2018.

In germline, CDR1 is LNHDA, CDR2 SQIVND (reference sequence). This CDR3 region has 13 residues. TCR subtype-specific primers in iRepertoire multiplex PCR prepared libraries for bulk and single-cell sequencing. TCRdb reprocessed the multiplex PCR reads, with one entry per CDR3 protein and no DNA. The sample table includes 6,000 or so distinct CDR3 sequences. As concerns this clonotype: The antigen is unknown.

Overall study findings and caveats: TRBV12-4 use rose strongly in carbamazepine-induced Stevens-Johnson syndrome or toxic epidermal necrolysis, averaging about 32% in blister cells and approximately 5% in PBMC. All seven CBZ-SJS/TEN blister samples shared a public TCRbeta CDR3 at mean about 13%.

The donors had carbamazepine-induced Stevens-Johnson syndrome or toxic epidermal necrolysis. V and J are TRBV19 and TRBJ1-1; TCRdb selects TRBD1, and the lack of DNA leaves this call unchecked. Sequencing used cells from a skin blister. The receptor was derived from a human donor with toxic epidermal necrolysis, a severe cutaneous drug reaction. This chain's CDR3 is CASSTLGNTEAFF.